Included here is one T cell receptor beta chain sequence, with context. What it binds is not known. The sample comes from a study of early T cells in non-severe SARS-CoV-2 infection. General study results and limits: Private and CD4 specificities were missed by VDJdb matching, skewed to anti-spike CD8.

TCRdb itself ran the 5' RACE reads through MiXCR, one entry per CDR3 protein. The sample shows roughly 54,000 distinct CDR3 sequences, 7.7% of them seen only once. The CDR3 contains 14 residues. Germline CDR1 and CDR2: MNHEY and SVGEGT. Deletions cut 2 bases from V and 4 bases from J, with 8 bases between. Sequencing was performed on whole blood, taken at baseline. The chain couples TRBV6-2 or TRBV6-3 to TRBJ2-2, with D unclear. This clonotype was obtained from an adult who was a healthcare worker with PCR-confirmed SARS-CoV-2 infection or an uninfected control (not recorded which). The CDR3 protein is CASSYGLLTGELFF. In DNA, the CDR3 is TGTGCCAGCAGTTACGGGCTTCTCACCGGGGAGCTGTTTTTT.